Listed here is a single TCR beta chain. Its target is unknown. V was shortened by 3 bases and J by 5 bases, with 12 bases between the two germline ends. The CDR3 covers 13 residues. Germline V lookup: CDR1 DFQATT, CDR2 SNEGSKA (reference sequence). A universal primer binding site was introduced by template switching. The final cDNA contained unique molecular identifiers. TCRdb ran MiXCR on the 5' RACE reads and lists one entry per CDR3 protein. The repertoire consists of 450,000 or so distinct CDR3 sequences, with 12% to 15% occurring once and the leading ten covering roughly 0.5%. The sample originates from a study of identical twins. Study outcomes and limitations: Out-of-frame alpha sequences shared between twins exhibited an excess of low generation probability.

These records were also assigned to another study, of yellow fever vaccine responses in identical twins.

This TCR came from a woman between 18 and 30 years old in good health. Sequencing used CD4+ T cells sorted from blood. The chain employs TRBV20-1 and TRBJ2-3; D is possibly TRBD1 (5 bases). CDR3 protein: CSARDISRDTQYF. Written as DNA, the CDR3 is TGCAGTGCTAGGGACATCTCCCGAGATACGCAGTATTTT.